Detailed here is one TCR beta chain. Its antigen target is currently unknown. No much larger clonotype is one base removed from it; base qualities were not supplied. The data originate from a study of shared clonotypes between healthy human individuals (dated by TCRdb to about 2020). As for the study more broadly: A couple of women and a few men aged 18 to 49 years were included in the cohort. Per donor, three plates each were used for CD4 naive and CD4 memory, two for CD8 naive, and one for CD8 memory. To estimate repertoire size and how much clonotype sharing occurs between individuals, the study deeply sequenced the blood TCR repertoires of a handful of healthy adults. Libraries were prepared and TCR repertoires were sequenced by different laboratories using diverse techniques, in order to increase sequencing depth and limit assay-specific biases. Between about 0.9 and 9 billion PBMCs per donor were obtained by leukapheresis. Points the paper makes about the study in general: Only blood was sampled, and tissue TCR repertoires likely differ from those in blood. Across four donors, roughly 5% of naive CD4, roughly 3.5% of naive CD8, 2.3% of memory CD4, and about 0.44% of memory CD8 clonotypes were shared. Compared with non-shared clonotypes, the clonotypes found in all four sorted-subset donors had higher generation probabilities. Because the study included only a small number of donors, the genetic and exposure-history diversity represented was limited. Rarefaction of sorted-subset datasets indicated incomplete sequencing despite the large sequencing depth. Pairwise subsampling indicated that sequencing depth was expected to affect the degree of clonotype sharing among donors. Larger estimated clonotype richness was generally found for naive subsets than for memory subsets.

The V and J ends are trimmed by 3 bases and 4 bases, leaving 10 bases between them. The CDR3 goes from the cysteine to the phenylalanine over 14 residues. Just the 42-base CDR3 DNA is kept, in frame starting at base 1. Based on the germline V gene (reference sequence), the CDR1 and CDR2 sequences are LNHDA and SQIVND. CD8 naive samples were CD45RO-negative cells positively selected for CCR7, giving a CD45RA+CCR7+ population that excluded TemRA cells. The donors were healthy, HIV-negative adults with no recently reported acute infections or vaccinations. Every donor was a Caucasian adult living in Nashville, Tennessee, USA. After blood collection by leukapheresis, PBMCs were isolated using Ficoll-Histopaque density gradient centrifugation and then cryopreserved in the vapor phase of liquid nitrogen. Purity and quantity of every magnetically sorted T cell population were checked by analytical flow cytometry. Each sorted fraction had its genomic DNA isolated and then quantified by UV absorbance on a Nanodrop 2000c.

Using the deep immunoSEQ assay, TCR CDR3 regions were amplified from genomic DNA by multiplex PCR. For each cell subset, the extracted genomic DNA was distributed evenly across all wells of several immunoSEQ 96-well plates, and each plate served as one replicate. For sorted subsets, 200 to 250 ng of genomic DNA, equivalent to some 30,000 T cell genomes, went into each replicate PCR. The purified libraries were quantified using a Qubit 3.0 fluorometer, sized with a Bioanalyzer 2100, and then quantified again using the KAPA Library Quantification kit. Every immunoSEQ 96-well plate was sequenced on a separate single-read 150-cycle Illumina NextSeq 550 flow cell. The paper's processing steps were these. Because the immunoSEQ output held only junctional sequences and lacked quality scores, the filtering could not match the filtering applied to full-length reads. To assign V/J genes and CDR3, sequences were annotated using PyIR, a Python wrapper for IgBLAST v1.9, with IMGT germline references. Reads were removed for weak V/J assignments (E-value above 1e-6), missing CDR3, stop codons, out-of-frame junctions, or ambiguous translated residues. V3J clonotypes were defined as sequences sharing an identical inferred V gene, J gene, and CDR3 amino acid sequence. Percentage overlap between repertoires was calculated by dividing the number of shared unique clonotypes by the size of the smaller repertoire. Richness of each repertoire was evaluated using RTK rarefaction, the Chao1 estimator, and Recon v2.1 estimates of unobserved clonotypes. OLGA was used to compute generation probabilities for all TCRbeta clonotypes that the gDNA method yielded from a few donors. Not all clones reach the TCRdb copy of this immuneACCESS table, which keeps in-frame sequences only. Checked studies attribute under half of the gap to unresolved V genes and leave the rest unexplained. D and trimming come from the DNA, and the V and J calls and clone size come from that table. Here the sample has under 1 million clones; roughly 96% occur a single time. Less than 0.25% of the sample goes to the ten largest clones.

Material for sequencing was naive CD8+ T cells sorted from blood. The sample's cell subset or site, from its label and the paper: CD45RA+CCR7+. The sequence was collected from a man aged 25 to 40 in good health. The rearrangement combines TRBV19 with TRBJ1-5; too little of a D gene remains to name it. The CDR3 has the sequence CASSIRAGNQPQHF. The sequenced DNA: TGTGCCAGTAGTATTCGTGCGGGAAATCAGCCCCAGCATTTT.